The 16 T cell receptor beta chains given below trace back to one sample, sequenced in a study of blood T cell repertoires in COVID-19. Profiled with immunoSEQ multiplex PCR; TCRdb holds only in-frame clones, not every one. Among hundreds of thousands of clones listed, 70% to 90% were seen once. Sequencing was carried out using peripheral blood. These receptors all come from a woman aged 18-30 years who had recovered from COVID-19.

This clone came up once. The chain recombines TRBV18 with TRBJ2-2; 9 bases fit TRBD1. CDR3 length equals 15 residues. Germline CDR1 reads KGHSH; CDR2 reads LQKENI. V trimming: 4 bases; J trimming: 6 bases; junction bases outside the gene matches: 6. The DNA of the CDR3 is TGTGCCAGCTCACTGGGACAGGGAATCTCCGGGGAGCTGTTTTTT. Amino acids: CASSLGQGISGELFF. Complete variable domain (other parts from reference TRBV18 and TRBJ2-2): NAGVMQNPRHLVRRRGQEARLRCSPMKGHSHVYWYRQLPEEGLKFMVYLQKENIIDESGMPKERFSAEFPKEGPSILRIQQVVRGDSAAYFCASSLGQGISGELFFGEGSRLTVL.

V gene TRBV30 combines with J gene TRBJ1-2; D not resolved. The CDR3 runs 14 residues. Trimming removed 2 bases at V and 4 bases at J, with 14 bases between. Germline V gene data show CDR1 as GTSNPN and CDR2 as SVGIG (reference sequence). The CDR3 DNA sequence: TGTGCCTGGAGTCCCACCGCGAGAGGCTATGGCTACACCTTC. Translating it yields CAWSPTARGYGYTF.

This sequence joins TRBV9 and TRBJ2-5; TRBD2 might be the D (6 bases). V lost 0 bases, J lost 5 bases, and 11 bases lay in between. Germline V CDR1 and CDR2: SGDLS, YYNGEE. The CDR3 runs to 14 residues. Written as DNA, the CDR3 is TGTGCCAGCAGCGTAGGAGGAGGGTGGGAGACCCAGTACTTC. Its translation: CASSVGGGWETQYF.

The CDR3 sequence: CASRRGKAYEQYF. As DNA, the CDR3 is TGTGCCAGTAGACGGGGGAAAGCCTACGAGCAGTACTTC. The rearrangement uses TRBV19 and TRBJ2-7; weak D call: TRBD2 (6 bases). The CDR3 contains 13 residues. The V and J ends lost 6 bases and 2 bases respectively, with 11 bases between them. Germline-derived CDR1 and CDR2 are LNHDA and SQIVND (reference sequence).

The gene calls are TRBV30 and TRBJ1-2, with a tentative D call TRBD1 (5 bases). Between the trimmed V and J ends, which lost 0 bases and 7 bases, there was a span of 15 bases. CDR1 and CDR2 (germline): GTSNPN, SVGIG (reference sequence). This CDR3 spans 14 amino acids. The CDR3 protein is CAWSVFKGRGGYTF. The CDR3 DNA is TGTGCCTGGAGTGTATTTAAGGGGCGGGGTGGCTACACCTTC.

The J gene is TRBJ1-5, the V gene TRBV2; 7 bases fit TRBD1. Per germline, CDR1 SNHLY and CDR2 FYNNEI. The CDR3 spans 14 residues. Trimming removed 9 bases from V and 3 bases from J; junction bases left unmatched: 8. CDR3 sequence: CARNRGKDNQPQHF. DNA of the CDR3: TGTGCCAGAAACAGGGGTAAGGACAATCAGCCCCAGCATTTT.

This clone was observed a handful of times. V gene TRBV19 combines with J gene TRBJ2-2; D possibly corresponds to TRBD1 (6 bases). CDR3 length equals 16 residues. Germline V gene sequence: CDR1 LNHDA, CDR2 SQIVND (reference sequence). Trimming took off 8 bases at V and 3 bases at J, with 19 bases between the two ends. CDR3 in amino acids: CASRSIWGPYTGELFF. CDR3 bases: TGTGCCAGTCGGAGTATATGGGGGCCGTACACCGGGGAGCTGTTTTTT.

This clone was counted a few times. V gene TRBV7-6 combines with J gene TRBJ2-2; possible D gene TRBD1, 6 bases. Germline CDR1 SGHVS, CDR2 FNYEAQ. V gave up 5 bases and J gave up 4 bases, with 14 bases separating them. The CDR3 extends over 15 amino acids. CDR3 sequence (DNA): TGTGCCAGCAGCGGCCCACAGGGTAGCACCGGGGAGCTGTTTTTT. This encodes CASSGPQGSTGELFF.

The J gene is TRBJ2-7, the V gene TRBV10-3; 8 bases fit TRBD2. Germline V CDR1 and CDR2: ENHRY, SYGVKD. J lost 3 bases, V lost 4 bases, and 5 bases had no gene match. This CDR3 comprises 14 residues. CDR3 nucleotide sequence: TGTGCCATCAGTGCTAGCGGGCCTTTCTACGAGCAGTACTTC. Translation: CAISASGPFYEQYF.

As DNA, the CDR3 is TGTGCCAGCAGCCAAGGACGGGGGTCTGGAAACACCATATATTTT. Protein product: CASSQGRGSGNTIYF. This chain links TRBV14 with TRBJ1-3, with a weak D call TRBD1 (5 bases). This CDR3 has 15 amino acids. The V end was cut by 1 base, the J end by 1 base, with 8 bases between. CDR1 and CDR2 (germline): SGHDN, FVKESK. Using reference TRBV14 and TRBJ1-3 for the parts outside the CDR3, the full variable domain is EAGVTQFPSHSVIEKGQTVTLRCDPISGHDNLYWYRRVMGKEIKFLLHFVKESKQDESGMPNNRFLAERTGGTYSTLKVQPAELEDSGVYFCASSQGRGSGNTIYFGEGSWLTVV.

Only one count was recorded for this clone. This chain connects TRBV18 to TRBJ1-4; D is perhaps TRBD1 (5 bases). CDR1 KGHSH and CDR2 LQKENI come from the germline V gene. V lost 1 base and J 2 bases, leaving 8 bases between the germline ends. The CDR3 covers 15 residues. CDR3 in DNA: TGTGCCAGCTCACCACAGGGACTTACTAATGAAAAACTGTTTTTT. This translates into CASSPQGLTNEKLFF.

CDR3 sequence (DNA): TGTGCCAGCAGCGGCCTAGTTTCTAACTACAATGAGCAGTTCTTC. Translating gives CASSGLVSNYNEQFF. V usage is TRBV3-1 (or the pseudogene TRBV3-2) and J usage is TRBJ2-1; the D is unclear. V dropped 5 bases and J dropped 3 bases, with 14 bases sitting between them. The CDR3 loop spans 15 amino acids. Germline CDR1 LGHDT, CDR2 YNNKEL (reference sequence).

The chain employs TRBV19 and TRBJ2-5, with TRBD2 identical over 11 bases. There are 16 residues in the CDR3. Trimming took 7 bases from V and 4 from J; bases not matched to a gene: 11. Germline V gene lookup returns CDR1 LNHDA and CDR2 SQIVND (reference sequence). The CDR3 reads CASMSSGRALPETQYF. As DNA, the CDR3 is TGTGCCAGTATGAGTAGCGGGAGGGCCCTCCCAGAGACCCAGTACTTC.

The chain uses TRBV27 and TRBJ1-2, with 9 positions matching TRBD1. The CDR3 consists of 14 residues. Germline assignment: CDR1 MNHEY and CDR2 SMNVEV (reference sequence). V shed 8 bases, J shed 4 bases, and the junction held 8 bases outside the gene matches. The CDR3 sequence: CASRFGTGPYGYTF. As DNA, the CDR3 is TGTGCCAGCCGATTTGGGACAGGGCCCTATGGCTACACCTTC.

The chain carries TRBV19 and TRBJ2-7; 10 bases agree with TRBD2. The CDR3 has 16 amino acids. Germline V gene data show CDR1 as LNHDA and CDR2 as SQIVND (reference sequence). V lost 7 bases and J lost 4; bases outside the gene matches: 13. The CDR3 sequence is CASTHLTLAGEYEQYF. The CDR3 DNA follows: TGTGCCAGTACCCACCTTACGCTAGCGGGAGAGTACGAGCAGTACTTC.

The chain joins TRBV7-2 to TRBJ2-1; tentative D call: TRBD2 (6 bases). The CDR3 has 15 amino acids. The germline CDR1 and CDR2 sequences are SGHTA and FQGNSA. With 5 bases removed from V and 0 bases from J, the gap between germline ends came to 11 bases. The CDR3 DNA reads TGTGCCAGCAGCATGGGAGGTAGCTCCTACAATGAGCAGTTCTTC. Encoded protein: CASSMGGSSYNEQFF.